Below, 18 T cell receptor beta chains from the same sample are listed, as sequenced in a study of cytomegalovirus exposure and HLA in healthy donors. It was with 60 Vbeta and 13 Jbeta primers that the PCR ran. TCRdb's table, derived via immunoSEQ multiplex PCR, lists solely in-frame clones and lacks some. The sample has roughly 120,000 clones; approximately 15% are singletons. Input material: PBMCs. The receptors derive from a woman aged 18 to 35 in good health and CMV-seronegative.

This chain connects TRBV30 to TRBJ2-6; 10 nucleotides match TRBD2. After removal of 4 bases from V and 0 bases from J, the junction contained 0 bases not matched to a gene. Germline V gene data show CDR1 as GTSNPN and CDR2 as SVGIG (reference sequence). CDR3 length equals 15 residues. As DNA, the CDR3 is TGTGCCTGGACTAGCGGGAGCTCTGGGGCCAACGTCCTGACTTTC. Protein: CAWTSGSSGANVLTF.

This clone was counted a few times. The genes are TRBV7-6 and TRBJ2-7; 9 nucleotides align to TRBD1. This CDR3 has 15 residues. V lost 0 bases, J lost 2 bases, and 2 bases stayed unmatched. CDR1 and CDR2 from the germline V gene are SGHVS and FNYEAQ. CDR3 protein: CASSLAGQGPYEQYF. CDR3 nucleotides: TGTGCCAGCAGCTTAGCGGGACAGGGTCCCTACGAGCAGTACTTC.

This chain links TRBV9 with TRBJ2-1; 8 bases agree with TRBD2. The CDR3 sequence is 13 residues long. Germline V CDR1 and CDR2: SGDLS, YYNGEE. V dropped 4 bases and J dropped 7; count of bases not matched to a gene: 4. The DNA of the CDR3 is TGTGCCAGCAGCTCGGGACTAGTGAATGAGCAGTTCTTC. It codes for CASSSGLVNEQFF.

As DNA, the CDR3 is TGTGCCAGCAGCTTCGGGACAGGGACCACAGATACGCAGTATTTT. This codes for CASSFGTGTTDTQYF. The V gene is TRBV7-2, the J gene TRBJ2-3; TRBD1 matches at 9 bases. Germline assignment: CDR1 SGHTA and CDR2 FQGNSA. V shed 3 bases, J shed 2 bases, and the junction held 3 bases outside the gene matches. CDR3 length: 15 residues.

The CDR3 sequence is CASSDRGQTEAFF. The CDR3 coding sequence is TGTGCCAGCAGTGACAGGGGGCAGACTGAAGCTTTCTTT. The genes are TRBV25-1 and TRBJ1-1, with 8 positions matching TRBD1. Germline V gene lookup returns CDR1 MGHDK and CDR2 SYGVNS. The CDR3 covers 13 residues. Trimming at V came to 3 bases and at J to 5 bases, leaving 2 bases not matched to a gene.

The chain employs TRBV6-6 and TRBJ1-6; D gene unclear. Germline V CDR1 and CDR2: MNHNY, SVGAGI (reference sequence). Deletions cut 6 bases from V and 9 bases from J, with 12 bases between. There are 13 residues in the CDR3. The DNA for the CDR3 is TGTGCCAGCAGCCCCCTTAGTCCTTCACCCCTCCACTTT. Translated, it gives CASSPLSPSPLHF.

This rearrangement joins TRBV6-1 to TRBJ2-4; D gene uncertain. The ends were cut back, 4 bases at V and 4 bases at J, with 5 bases in the middle. CDR1 is MNHNS and CDR2 is SASEGT in the germline V gene. The CDR3 covers 12 residues. The CDR3 region has the DNA TGTGCCAGCAGTGTGGAGAAAAACATTCAGTACTTC. Translation: CASSVEKNIQYF.

The chain couples TRBV28 to TRBJ2-5; 7 bases align to TRBD1. CDR1 and CDR2 from the germline V gene are MDHEN and SYDVKM. There are 14 residues in the CDR3. The trim removed 5 bases at V and 2 bases at J, leaving 5 bases unmatched. In DNA, the CDR3 is TGTGCCAGCAGTAGAGGGACAGATCAAGAGACCCAGTACTTC. It codes for CASSRGTDQETQYF.

Only a few counts were recorded for this clone. This sequence joins TRBV28 and TRBJ1-1; D perhaps matches TRBD1 (5 bases). V was cut by 5 bases and J by 12 bases, with 19 bases left in between. From germline, CDR1 is MDHEN and CDR2 SYDVKM. The CDR3 is 13 amino acids. The CDR3 spells CASSLVGHVSSFF. As DNA, the CDR3 is TGTGCCAGCAGTCTTGTTGGACACGTGTCGTCTTTCTTT.

V usage is TRBV6-1 and J usage is TRBJ2-3; D unclear. Trimming stripped 4 bases from V and 0 bases from J, with 8 bases between. The CDR3 has 14 residues. Germline V gene sequence: CDR1 MNHNS, CDR2 SASEGT. CDR3 coding DNA: TGTGCCAGCAGTGGTCTCGTAAGCACAGATACGCAGTATTTT. As protein: CASSGLVSTDTQYF.

The chain employs TRBV14 and TRBJ2-1, with 7 positions matching TRBD1. This CDR3 has 15 residues. Unmatched junction bases numbered 6, after V lost 1 base and J lost 6 bases. Germline assignment: CDR1 SGHDN and CDR2 FVKESK. The CDR3 region is CASSQVDRYTNEQFF. The CDR3 region has the DNA TGTGCCAGCAGCCAAGTGGACAGGTATACCAATGAGCAGTTCTTC. Full variable domain (rest looked up from reference TRBV14 and TRBJ2-1): EAGVTQFPSHSVIEKGQTVTLRCDPISGHDNLYWYRRVMGKEIKFLLHFVKESKQDESGMPNNRFLAERTGGTYSTLKVQPAELEDSGVYFCASSQVDRYTNEQFFGPGTRLTVL.

V is TRBV7-2 and J is TRBJ1-1, with a possible D match to TRBD1 (6 bases). Germline lookup yields CDR1 SGHTA and CDR2 FQGNSA. The CDR3 sequence is 15 residues long. Trimming pared 4 bases from V and 6 bases from J, leaving 18 bases between. CDR3: CASSSRDTRRAEAFF. CDR3 coding DNA: TGTGCCAGCAGCTCCCGGGACACCAGAAGGGCTGAAGCTTTCTTT. The variable domain in full, completed from reference TRBV7-2 and TRBJ1-1, reads GAGVSQSPSNKVTEKGKDVELRCDPISGHTALYWYRQSLGQGLEFLIYFQGNSAPDKSGLPSDRFSAERTGGSVSTLTIQRTQQEDSAVYLCASSSRDTRRAEAFFGQGTRLTVV.

The chain combines TRBV6-1 with TRBJ1-1, with unresolved D. From germline, CDR1 is MNHNS and CDR2 SASEGT. The CDR3 totals 15 residues. CDR3 coding DNA: TGTGCGGCCCCACGGACTCCCCGTCTGAACACTGAAGCTTTCTTT. Amino acid sequence: CAAPRTPRLNTEAFF.

This clone was detected only a few times. J is TRBJ1-1 and V is TRBV5-1; 10 bases match TRBD1. Trimming cost V 3 bases and J 5 bases; bases outside gene matches: 4. The CDR3 length is 14 residues. The germline V gene has CDR1 SGHRS and CDR2 YFSETQ. The CDR3 DNA follows: TGCGCCAGCAGCTGGGGACAGGGGCGAACTGAAGCTTTCTTT. Its protein is CASSWGQGRTEAFF.

The sample holds a few counts of this clone. The sample holds other DNA sequences that translate to the same CDR3. The V gene is TRBV19, the J gene TRBJ2-5; D might be TRBD2 (5 bases). Germline V gene lookup returns CDR1 LNHDA and CDR2 SQIVND (reference sequence). Trimming took off 1 base at V and 5 bases at J, with 8 bases between the two ends. This CDR3 region has 13 residues. CDR3 in amino acids: CASSIAGMETQYF. As DNA, the CDR3 is TGTGCCAGTAGTATAGCGGGAATGGAGACCCAGTACTTC. The full variable domain, its missing parts supplied by reference TRBV19 and TRBJ2-5, is DGGITQSPKYLFRKEGQNVTLSCEQNLNHDAMYWYRQDPGQGLRLIYYSQIVNDFQKGDIAEGYSVSREKKESFPLTVTSAQKNPTAFYLCASSIAGMETQYFGPGTRLLVL.

As concerns this clone: At one end the junction does not follow the germline gene, possibly because of a read error. This sequence joins TRBV7-7 and TRBJ2-1; D might be TRBD2 (5 bases). The CDR3 is 16 amino acids. CDR1 and CDR2 (germline): SSHAT, FNYEAQ (reference sequence). CDR3 sequence: CASSLALGANYNEQFF. CDR3 sequence (DNA): TGTGCTAGCAGCTTAGCACTGGGAGCGAACTACAATGAGCAGTTCTTC.

This clone has only a few counts. This rearrangement joins TRBV29-1 to TRBJ2-1; 8 bases line up with TRBD2. The V and J ends lost 0 bases and 0 bases, in that order; junction bases with no gene match: 13. The V gene's germline CDR1 is SQVTM and CDR2 ANQGSEA. The CDR3 extends over 19 amino acids. This CDR3 is CSVEDSALAERSSYNEQFF. The DNA for the CDR3 is TGCAGCGTTGAAGATTCAGCACTAGCGGAGAGGAGCTCCTACAATGAGCAGTTCTTC.

This chain uses TRBV9 with TRBJ2-1, with D perhaps matching TRBD2 (6 bases). This CDR3 is 15 amino acids long. Germline V CDR1 and CDR2: SGDLS, YYNGEE. V was shortened by 4 bases and J by 3 bases, with 14 bases between the two germline ends. The CDR3 sequence: CASSILSTSYNEQFF. DNA for the CDR3: TGTGCCAGCAGCATTCTCTCGACTAGCTACAATGAGCAGTTCTTC.